This TCR beta chain originates from a study of cytomegalovirus exposure and HLA in healthy donors. Primers included in the PCR were 60 Vbeta and 13 Jbeta primers. Clones were read by immunoSEQ multiplex PCR, and TCRdb kept only the in-frame ones, dropping some. There are 150,000 to 200,000 clones in the sample, with over 1% held by the top ten. The CDR3 extends over 19 amino acids. Sequenced sample: PBMCs. The sequence came from a woman aged 55 to 70 in good health and CMV-seronegative. V and J are TRBV1 and TRBJ2-5; TRBD2, as called in the table, went unchecked against the DNA. TRBV1 is deemed a pseudogene. The CDR3 is CTSSQDKVMGLAGVETQYF. CDR3 coding DNA: TGCACCAGCAGCCAAGATAAGGTGATGGGACTAGCGGGAGTTGAGACCCAGTACTTC.